The rows below give T cell receptor beta chains drawn from one sample of a study of CD8 T cells in Susac syndrome. TCRdb passed the immunoSEQ multiplex PCR reads through MiXCR, listing each CDR3 protein once. This sample carries about 85,000 distinct CDR3 sequences, 94% of them seen once, and the ten largest clones take 0.26%. Source material: CD8+ T cells from PBMCs. Source of these receptors: a human donor in good health. Both conserved end residues are part of each CDR3. Each record gives: V gene, D gene, J gene, clone size, CDR3 protein, CDR3 DNA. A D gene is named only where the DNA matches it firmly. Clone sizes are given selectively: once, few, many, or a class where the clone is expanded.

TRBV7-9	.	TRBJ1-2	.	CASSLGTGRGYTF	TGTGCCAGCAGCTTGGGCACAGGTAGAGGCTACACCTTC
TRBV12-3/TRBV12-4	TRBD2	TRBJ2-5	.	CASSLYAGGKETQYF	TGTGCCAGCAGTTTATACGCGGGGGGCAAAGAGACCCAGTACTTC
TRBV12-3/TRBV12-4	.	TRBJ2-7	.	CASTGGSTYEQYF	TGTGCCAGCACCGGAGGGTCCACCTACGAGCAGTACTTC
TRBV19	.	TRBJ1-5	.	CASSIMDSYNQPQHF	TGTGCCAGTAGTATAATGGACAGTTACAATCAGCCCCAGCATTTT
TRBV20-1	.	TRBJ2-5	.	CSARDGAGAETQYF	TGCAGTGCTAGAGATGGGGCAGGGGCGGAGACCCAGTACTTC
TRBV4-1	.	TRBJ1-2	.	CASSQEAGGGGYTF	TGCGCCAGCAGCCAAGAGGCGGGCGGCGGTGGCTACACCTTC
TRBV20-1	.	TRBJ2-3	.	CSAPKGGDTQYF	TGCAGTGCACCCAAGGGAGGAGATACGCAGTATTTT
TRBV12-5	TRBD2	TRBJ2-1	.	CASGLVRSSGGSYNEQFF	TGTGCTAGTGGTTTGGTACGGTCTAGCGGGGGATCCTACAATGAGCAGTTCTTC
TRBV6-5	.	TRBJ1-4	.	CASSPGPRAEKLFF	TGTGCCAGCAGTCCCGGGCCCCGAGCAGAAAAACTGTTTTTT
TRBV7-9	.	TRBJ2-1	once	CASSPVALYNEQFF	TGTGCCAGCAGCCCAGTGGCCCTTTACAATGAGCAGTTCTTC
TRBV29-1	.	TRBJ1-2	.	CSVEAAGYLIGGPGYGYTF	TGCAGCGTTGAAGCCGCGGGGTATCTCATCGGAGGCCCGGGCTATGGCTACACCTTC
TRBV19	.	TRBJ1-5	.	CASSIAWGYSNQPQHF	TGTGCCAGTAGTATAGCATGGGGGTATAGCAATCAGCCCCAGCATTTT
TRBV4-1	.	TRBJ1-5	.	CASSQGMRGMSYSNQPQHF	TGCGCCAGCAGCCAGGGTATGAGGGGTATGAGTTATAGCAATCAGCCCCAGCATTTT
TRBV9	TRBD2	TRBJ2-3	.	CASSAGTSGGDTQYF	TGTGCCAGCAGCGCCGGGACTAGCGGGGGAGATACGCAGTATTTT
TRBV20-1	TRBD1	TRBJ2-2	.	CSANTRDRGTGELFF	TGCAGTGCTAATACCCGGGACAGGGGGACCGGGGAGCTGTTTTTT
TRBV9	TRBD2	TRBJ2-3	.	CASSGLAANLFSTDTQYF	TGTGCCAGCAGCGGTCTAGCGGCGAATCTCTTTAGCACAGATACGCAGTATTTT
TRBV15	.	TRBJ1-1	.	CATSSLRQMNTEAFF	TGTGCCACCAGCAGCTTAAGACAGATGAACACTGAAGCTTTCTTT
TRBV7-8	TRBD1	TRBJ2-7	.	CASSVGQGPEQYF	TGTGCCAGCAGCGTTGGACAGGGCCCGGAGCAGTACTTC
TRBV6-5	TRBD1	TRBJ1-1	few	CASSYKEGQPLNTEAFF	TGTGCCAGCAGTTACAAGGAGGGACAGCCCTTGAACACTGAAGCTTTCTTT
TRBV7-2	TRBD1	TRBJ2-5	.	CASSSNPRDRGETQYF	TGTGCCAGCAGCTCAAATCCCCGGGACAGGGGGGAGACCCAGTACTTC
TRBV27	TRBD2	TRBJ2-3	.	CASSPETGRADTQYF	TGTGCCAGCAGTCCAGAGACCGGGAGGGCAGATACGCAGTATTTT
TRBV27	.	TRBJ1-6	.	CASSFGWTEDSPLHF	TGTGCCAGCAGTTTCGGCTGGACAGAGGATTCACCCCTCCACTTT
TRBV5-4	.	TRBJ1-2	.	CASSLGGYRAYPLNYGYTF	TGTGCCAGCAGCTTGGGGGGGTACAGGGCTTATCCCCTCAACTATGGCTACACCTTC
TRBV6-2/TRBV6-3	TRBD1	TRBJ2-1	.	CASSYPSDRVEFF	TGTGCCAGCAGTTACCCATCGGACAGGGTCGAATTCTTC
TRBV29-1	.	TRBJ2-7	once	CSVVWGASYEQYF	TGCAGCGTTGTTTGGGGGGCTTCTTACGAGCAGTACTTC
TRBV5-6	.	TRBJ1-5	.	CASSLGTANQPQHF	TGTGCCAGCAGCTTGGGGACAGCGAATCAGCCCCAGCATTTT
TRBV12-3/TRBV12-4	.	TRBJ1-2	.	CASFAGRTGGYTF	TGTGCCAGCTTTGCCGGGCGAACGGGTGGCTACACCTTC
TRBV30	.	TRBJ1-5	once	CAWSDVAGNQPQHF	TGTGCCTGGAGCGATGTGGCAGGGAATCAGCCCCAGCATTTT
TRBV5-1	.	TRBJ1-2	once	CASSPGDDNYGYTF	TGCGCCAGCAGCCCGGGGGATGACAACTATGGCTACACCTTC
TRBV11-2	TRBD1	TRBJ2-2	.	CASSYQTGTVGTGELFF	TGTGCCAGCAGCTATCAAACCGGGACAGTCGGCACCGGGGAGCTGTTTTTT
TRBV7-9	.	TRBJ2-3	.	CASSLPDTDTQYF	TGTGCCAGCAGCTTACCGGACACAGATACGCAGTATTTT
TRBV4-1	.	TRBJ2-7	.	CASSQALTYEQYF	TGCGCCAGCAGCCAAGCCCTGACCTACGAGCAGTACTTC
TRBV29-1	.	TRBJ2-1	once	CSVDGLNNEQFF	TGCAGCGTTGATGGCCTCAACAATGAGCAGTTCTTC
TRBV20-1	.	TRBJ2-4	.	CSANSRADPGNIQYF	TGCAGTGCTAATTCAAGGGCAGACCCAGGGAACATTCAGTACTTC
TRBV29-1	TRBD2	TRBJ2-1	once	CSVGLVNEQFF	TGCAGCGTGGGACTAGTCAATGAGCAGTTCTTC
TRBV4-1	.	TRBJ1-2	.	CASSLRRAGGYTF	TGCGCCAGCAGCCTGCGCAGGGCGGGCGGCTACACCTTC
TRBV28	TRBD2	TRBJ2-5	.	CASGGTSGRKALETQYF	TGTGCCAGCGGCGGGACTAGCGGGAGAAAAGCACTGGAGACCCAGTACTTC
TRBV25-1	.	TRBJ2-1	.	CASSVPWNEQFF	TGTGCCAGCAGTGTCCCCTGGAATGAGCAGTTCTTC
TRBV7-9	.	TRBJ2-1	.	CAGGGGAHEQFF	TGTGCGGGTGGTGGGGGGGCACATGAGCAGTTCTTC
TRBV13	.	TRBJ2-5	.	CASSPGRQETQYF	TGTGCCAGCAGCCCGGGACGTCAAGAGACCCAGTACTTC
TRBV5-6	.	TRBJ2-3	.	CASSLDRLDHPSTDTQYF	TGTGCCAGCAGCCTCGACCGTTTAGACCACCCGAGCACAGATACGCAGTATTTT
TRBV4-1	.	TRBJ2-3	.	CASTKERPITDTQYF	TGCGCCAGCACCAAAGAGAGACCTATAACAGATACGCAGTATTTT
TRBV5-1	.	TRBJ2-1	.	CASSLEGTGEQFF	TGCGCCAGCAGCTTGGAAGGGACTGGTGAGCAGTTCTTC
TRBV20-1	.	TRBJ2-7	.	CSAGPGGVYEQYF	TGCAGTGCGGGCCCCGGCGGGGTGTACGAGCAGTACTTC
TRBV29-1	.	TRBJ2-3	.	CSVEGNENTQYF	TGCAGCGTTGAAGGGAACGAGAATACGCAGTATTTT
TRBV27	.	TRBJ1-2	.	CASSIQEGLGYTF	TGTGCCAGCAGTATTCAGGAGGGCTTAGGCTACACCTTC